The clone carrying this TCR beta chain was detected ten times or more. Its antigen is unknown. This sample stems from a study of metastatic and nonmetastatic thyroid tumors. Study outcomes and limitations: TCR beta diversity was reportedly significantly higher in malignant thyroid tumors than benign nodules, in blood and tumor.

TCRdb re-called clones from the PCR reads using MiXCR. The repertoire includes about 27,000 clones, 20% to 25% of them detected once, and approximately 30% sits in the top ten. All patients were untreated before thyroid surgery. This clonotype originated in a male donor with papillary thyroid cancer or a benign thyroid nodule (not recorded which). Some clones in this sample may be carry-over from other donors' samples. Sample: blood.

CDR3 DNA sequence: TGCAGTGCTGCAGACGGGACAGGGGGCTACGAGCAGTACTTC. Translation gives CSAADGTGGYEQYF. V and J are TRBV20-1 and TRBJ2-7, with TRBD1 matching over 11 bases. Trimming took 5 bases from V and 3 from J; bases not matched to a gene: 6. CDR3 length: 14 amino acids. The germline CDR1 and CDR2 sequences are DFQATT and SNEGSKA (reference sequence).